This record covers a single T cell receptor (beta chain). V was pared by 4 bases and J by 5 bases, with 17 bases between. Germline CDR1 and CDR2: MDHEN and SYDVKM. The CDR3 sequence is 15 residues long. Only in-frame clones appear in the TCRdb table, and some are missing; sequencing was by immunoSEQ multiplex PCR. Of a few hundred thousand clones listed, 70% to 90% are singletons. The data are from a study of blood T cell repertoires in COVID-19. V is TRBV28 and J is TRBJ2-5; weak D call: TRBD2 (5 bases). The TCR was taken from a human donor in a cohort sampled during active COVID-19. Sequenced: peripheral blood. This chain's CDR3 is CASSSKRVTKETQYF. In nucleotides, the CDR3 is TGTGCCAGCAGTTCCAAACGTGTGACTAAGGAGACCCAGTACTTC.